This T cell receptor (beta chain) was retrieved from a study of T cell responses to AZD1222 COVID-19 vaccine. Study-wide findings and caveats: The donor cohort was predominantly white British with a female majority, and clonal diversity may have been underestimated.

Produced via immunoSEQ multiplex PCR; TCRdb's table is partial and in-frame only. This sample yields about 220,000 clones, of which approximately 94% are seen a single time; approximately 1% belongs to the top ten. To note about this clone: What it binds is not known.

This sequence originates from an adult in good health. The starting material was peripheral blood, obtained on day 0 of MenACWY control vaccination.

CDR3 in amino acids: CAREGGQGNSSYNSPLHF. DNA of the CDR3: TGTGCCCGAGAGGGGGGCCAGGGCAATAGCTCCTATAATTCACCCCTCCACTTT. This sequence joins TRBV27 and TRBJ1-6, with D possibly being TRBD1 (6 bases). Per germline, CDR1 MNHEY and CDR2 SMNVEV (reference sequence). The ends were cut back, 11 bases at V and 0 bases at J, with 23 bases in the middle. The CDR3 runs to 18 residues.